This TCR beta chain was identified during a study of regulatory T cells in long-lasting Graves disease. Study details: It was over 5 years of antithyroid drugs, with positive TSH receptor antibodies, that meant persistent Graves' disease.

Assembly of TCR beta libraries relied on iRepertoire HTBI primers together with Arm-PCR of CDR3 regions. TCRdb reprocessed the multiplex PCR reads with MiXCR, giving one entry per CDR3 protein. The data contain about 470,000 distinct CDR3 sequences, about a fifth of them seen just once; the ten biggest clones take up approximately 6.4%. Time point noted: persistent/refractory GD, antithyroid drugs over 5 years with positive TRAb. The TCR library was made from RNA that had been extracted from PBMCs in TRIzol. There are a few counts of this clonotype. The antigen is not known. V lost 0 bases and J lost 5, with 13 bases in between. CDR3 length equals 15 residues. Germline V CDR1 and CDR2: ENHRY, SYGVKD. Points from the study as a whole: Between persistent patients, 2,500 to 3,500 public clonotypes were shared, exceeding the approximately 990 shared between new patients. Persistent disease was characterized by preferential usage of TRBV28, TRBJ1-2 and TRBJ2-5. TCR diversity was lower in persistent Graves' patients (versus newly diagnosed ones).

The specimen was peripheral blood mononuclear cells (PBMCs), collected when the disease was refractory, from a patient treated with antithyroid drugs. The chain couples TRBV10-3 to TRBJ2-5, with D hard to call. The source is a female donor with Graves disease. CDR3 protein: CAISESGLSWETQYF. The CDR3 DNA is TGTGCCATCAGTGAGTCGGGTTTATCGTGGGAGACCCAGTACTTC.